Following are 4 T cell receptor beta chains from one sample sequenced in a study of blood T cells in healthy people across ages. Alongside a J-beta primer mix, a sample-barcoded 5' primer served in a second PCR lasting roughly 6 to 11 cycles. TCRdb re-called the 5' RACE reads with MiXCR, one entry per CDR3 protein. The sample comprises some 1.1 million distinct CDR3 sequences, approximately 38% of which are singletons, and around 14% rests with the top ten. Sequencing was carried out using blood. Receptor source: a man aged 18 to 35 in good health.

This clonotype has just a few counts. The V and J genes are TRBV7-9 and TRBJ2-5; no reliable D call. Matching the DNA end better, TRBJ2-7 makes the J call doubtful. The CDR3 consists of 15 residues. Per germline, CDR1 SEHNR and CDR2 FQNEAQ (reference sequence). This CDR3 is CASSLARSGTYEQYF. CDR3 bases: TGTGCCAGCAGCTTAGCGCGTTCGGGTACCTACGAGCAGTACTTC.

The chain employs TRBV20-1 and TRBJ2-2; perhaps TRBD1 as D (6 bases). The CDR3 extends over 15 amino acids. CDR1 and CDR2 from the germline V gene are DFQATT and SNEGSKA (reference sequence). Trimming removed 3 bases from V and 0 bases from J, with 11 bases in between. The chain's CDR3 is CSARGHYTNTGELFF. CDR3 coding DNA: TGCAGTGCTAGGGGACACTACACGAACACCGGGGAGCTGTTTTTT.

The rearrangement links TRBV9 to TRBJ2-3, with 9 bases aligning to TRBD2. This CDR3 is built from 17 residues. With 3 bases clipped from V and 0 bases from J, the junction kept 8 bases outside the gene matches. The germline gives CDR1 SGDLS, CDR2 YYNGEE. CDR3 amino acids: CASSGVAGAFSTDTQYF. CDR3 nucleotide sequence: TGTGCCAGCAGCGGGGTAGCGGGGGCTTTTAGCACAGATACGCAGTATTTT.

This clonotype was seen more than once but under ten times. This chain joins TRBV12-3 or TRBV12-4 and TRBJ1-2; no reliable D call. CDR3 length: 12 residues. V gave up 2 bases and J gave up 4 bases, with 5 bases separating them. This CDR3 is CASSLIPYGYTF. CDR3 DNA: TGTGCCAGCAGTTTAATTCCCTATGGCTACACCTTC.